This T cell receptor beta chain was sequenced for a study of molecular identifiers for immune sequencing clone quantification. Study conclusions and caveats: The share of molecules held by clones above 20 RNA copies was over 98% in effector cells and under 1% in naive cells. Spiked TCR RNA from one Jurkat cell reportedly showed up when mixed among approximately 990,000 naive cells.

There are a few counts of this clonotype. What it recognizes is unknown. There are 16 residues in the CDR3. V was trimmed by 3 bases and J by 0 bases, leaving 14 bases between them. Listed TCR primers and previously described methods were used for bulk TCR libraries. TCRdb independently ran MiXCR on the PCR reads; one entry per CDR3 protein. The sample has about 630,000 distinct CDR3 sequences, 25% seen once. Researchers sorted naive CD8 T cells as cells that were CD8+CD4-CCR7+CD45RA+. Specimen: naive CD8+ T cells from blood, with Jurkat cell RNA spiked in. Subset given: FACS-sorted CD8+CD4-CCR7+CD45RA+ naive T cells. The chain recombines TRBV12-3 or TRBV12-4 with TRBJ2-5, with a possible D match to TRBD1 (6 bases). This receptor was taken from a human donor in good health. Some libraries in this study had Jurkat cell RNA spiked in. CDR3 protein: CASSLAWGLNQETQYF. The CDR3 nucleotides are TGTGCCAGCAGTTTGGCCTGGGGGCTGAACCAAGAGACCCAGTACTTC.